These 8 T cell receptor beta chains came from one sample sequenced in a study of shared T cell receptors in the human thymus. Assay used: immunoSEQ multiplex PCR; TCRdb lists only in-frame clones, some missing. The table includes some 720,000 clones, around nine tenths detected once. The sample was also linked to a second study, of human thymus T cells.

The specimen was thymocytes. The receptors were sampled from a boy less than two years old with a congenital heart defect.

The chain is built from TRBV23-1 and TRBJ2-1, with 14 bases fitting TRBD2. TRBV23-1 is annotated as an ORF whose role is uncertain. The V gene end was trimmed by 0 bases and the J gene end by 7 bases; junction bases not matched to a gene: 14. The CDR3 totals 20 residues. This chain's CDR3 is CASSQSGTSGRETKANEQFF. CDR3 DNA sequence: TGCGCCAGCAGTCAATCAGGGACTAGCGGGAGAGAGACTAAGGCGAATGAGCAGTTCTTC.

This clone was seen once. The chain uses TRBV30 and TRBJ1-4, with D tentatively TRBD1 (5 bases). V was pared by 4 bases and J by 8 bases, with 20 bases between. The germline CDR1 and CDR2 sequences are GTSNPN and SVGIG (reference sequence). The CDR3 length is 15 residues. CDR3 nucleotides: TGTGCCTGGACCAATACCATGGGGGGTCGGGAAAAACTGTTTTTT. This gives the protein CAWTNTMGGREKLFF.

The chain combines TRBV11-1 with TRBJ2-7; 8 nucleotides agree with TRBD1. This CDR3 contains 14 residues. Germline V gene data show CDR1 as SGHAT and CDR2 as FQDESV (reference sequence). Trimming cost V 4 bases and J 3 bases; bases outside gene matches: 5. The CDR3 sequence: CASSYGQGGYEQYF. The CDR3 nucleotides are TGTGCCAGCAGCTACGGACAGGGCGGCTACGAGCAGTACTTC.

This chain joins TRBV30 and TRBJ2-2; 10 nucleotides agree with TRBD1. CDR3 length: 17 residues. Germline trimming cut 2 bases from V and 5 bases from J; bases unmatched to any gene: 11. The V gene's germline CDR1 is GTSNPN and CDR2 SVGIG (reference sequence). The DNA for the CDR3 is TGTGCCTGGAGTCGACCCTGGACAGGGGGGGGGACCGGGGAGCTGTTTTTT. This translates into CAWSRPWTGGGTGELFF.

The chain joins TRBV29-1 to TRBJ1-1; 7 nucleotides line up with TRBD1. In germline, CDR1 is SQVTM, CDR2 ANQGSEA. V gave up 1 base and J gave up 3 bases; unmatched junction bases: 5. The CDR3 runs 14 residues. The CDR3 region has the DNA TGCAGCGTTGAAGCCCATCAGGGGGACACTGAAGCTTTCTTT. The encoded protein is CSVEAHQGDTEAFF.

The chain couples TRBV5-4 to TRBJ2-7; TRBD2 might be the D (6 bases). The V end lost 4 bases, the J end lost 1 base, and 21 bases lay between the germline ends. The CDR3 runs 17 residues. CDR1 and CDR2 from the germline V gene are SGHNT and YYREEE (reference sequence). CDR3 DNA: TGTGCCAGCAGCCTCGGGGGTCTAGGGGTGGGATCCTACGAGCAGTACTTC. It yields the protein CASSLGGLGVGSYEQYF.

The rearrangement uses TRBV11-2 and TRBJ1-5; no firm D call. Trimming cost V 5 bases and J 5 bases, with 13 bases left between them. The CDR3 length is 14 residues. Germline CDR1 and CDR2: SGHAT and FQNNGV. CDR3 in DNA: TGTGCCAGCAGCGAAGAGAGTCCCGATCAGCCCCAGCATTTT. This codes for CASSEESPDQPQHF.

The chain employs TRBV30 and TRBJ2-1; weak D call: TRBD1 (5 bases). Trimming took 0 bases from V and 4 from J, leaving 13 bases between them. The germline CDR1 and CDR2 sequences are GTSNPN and SVGIG (reference sequence). CDR3 length equals 15 residues. The CDR3, as DNA: TGTGCCTGGAGTGTAAGACAGTCTCTATACAATGAGCAGTTCTTC. This encodes CAWSVRQSLYNEQFF.